This entry lists 21 T cell receptor beta chains sequenced from one sample in a study of CD8 T cells in Susac syndrome. Roughly 0.45 to 1 ug RNA was reverse transcribed with random hexamers. TCRdb called the immunoSEQ multiplex PCR reads again in MiXCR, with one record for every CDR3 protein. The data contain approximately 170,000 distinct CDR3 sequences, about 91% of them seen just once; the ten biggest clones take up approximately 0.075%. The material sequenced was CD4+ T cells from PBMCs. These TCRs come from a human donor in good health.

V is TRBV12-3 or TRBV12-4 and J is TRBJ1-5, with 7 bases identical to TRBD1. The trim removed 8 bases at V and 6 bases at J, leaving 4 bases unmatched. The CDR3 is made up of 12 amino acids. CDR3 in DNA: TGTGCCAGCGACAGGGACGGTCAGCCCCAGCATTTT. This translates into CASDRDGQPQHF.

In its sample, this clonotype was seen once. This chain connects TRBV14 to TRBJ2-1; 13 bases line up with TRBD2. Germline V gene data show CDR1 as SGHDN and CDR2 as FVKESK. The length of the CDR3 is 13 residues. The ends lost 4 bases at V and 15 bases at J; junction bases unmatched: 6. In DNA, the CDR3 is TGTGCCAGCAGCCCCCGGACTAGCGGGAGAAGGTTCTTC. It specifies CASSPRTSGRRFF.

This clonotype was recorded once. The chain uses TRBV18 and TRBJ2-1, with 8 bases lining up with TRBD2. The CDR3 is 15 residues long. Germline trimming cut 3 bases from V and 15 bases from J; bases unmatched to any gene: 16. The germline CDR1 and CDR2 sequences are KGHSH and LQKENI. CDR3 region: CASSPGHNAGGPTFF. The DNA for the CDR3 is TGTGCCAGCTCACCGGGACATAATGCGGGAGGCCCTACGTTCTTC.

The J gene is TRBJ1-4, the V gene TRBV18, with no clear D. CDR1 is KGHSH and CDR2 is LQKENI in the germline V gene. Trimming took 1 base from V and 6 from J, leaving 6 bases between them. This CDR3 region has 13 residues. The CDR3 region has the DNA TGTGCCAGCTCACCACGGGCAGATGAAAAACTGTTTTTT. Encoded protein: CASSPRADEKLFF.

The gene calls are TRBV7-9 and TRBJ1-1; a weak D match, TRBD1 (6 bases). This CDR3 contains 14 residues. The V gene's germline CDR1 is SEHNR and CDR2 FQNEAQ (reference sequence). The V and J ends lost 3 bases and 1 base respectively, with 9 bases between them. For the CDR3, the DNA is TGTGCCAGCAGCTTGATACAGGGGAACACTGAAGCTTTCTTT. Protein sequence: CASSLIQGNTEAFF.

The chain links TRBV11-2 to TRBJ2-1; no clear D gene. Trimming left V 2 bases short and J 4 bases short, with 12 bases between. The germline V gene encodes CDR1 SGHAT and CDR2 FQNNGV. This CDR3 is 15 amino acids long. CDR3 sequence reads: CASSLNSYRYNEQFF. In DNA, the CDR3 is TGTGCCAGCAGCTTAAACTCATACAGATACAATGAGCAGTTCTTC.

The rearrangement joins TRBV10-2 to TRBJ2-7; 11 bases align to TRBD1. CDR1 WSHSY and CDR2 SAAADI come from the germline V gene. Trimming cost V 0 bases and J 5 bases; bases outside gene matches: 9. The CDR3 runs 17 residues. The CDR3 reads CASSESTRTGGRDEQYF. The CDR3 DNA reads TGCGCCAGCAGTGAGTCGACCCGGACAGGGGGCAGGGACGAGCAGTACTTC.

This chain uses TRBV14 with TRBJ2-7; TRBD1 might be the D (6 bases). Germline V gives CDR1 SGHDN, CDR2 FVKESK. This CDR3 region has 17 residues. V gave up 3 bases and J gave up 2 bases, with 20 bases separating them. CDR3 amino acids: CASSHFLVGALPYEQYF. The CDR3 bases are TGTGCCAGCAGCCATTTCCTCGTGGGGGCCTTACCCTACGAGCAGTACTTC.

The V call is TRBV6-2 or TRBV6-3, the J call TRBJ1-2; 8 nucleotides agree with TRBD1. V was clipped by 2 bases and J by 4 bases; unmatched bases: 6. Germline lookup yields CDR1 MNHEY and CDR2 SVGEGT. The CDR3 consists of 15 residues. Here the CDR3 reads CASSYEGTGIYGYTF. DNA of the CDR3: TGTGCCAGCAGTTACGAGGGGACAGGCATCTATGGCTACACCTTC.

The gene calls are TRBV7-9 and TRBJ2-5; D not certain. V was clipped by 5 bases and J by 5 bases, with 18 bases between them. The germline V gene has CDR1 SEHNR and CDR2 FQNEAQ (reference sequence). This CDR3 has 15 residues. CDR3 in DNA: TGTGCCAGCAGCCTCGGCTCCCGGGTCCAGGAGACCCAGTACTTC. Translating gives CASSLGSRVQETQYF.

This chain connects TRBV10-3 to TRBJ2-1; TRBD1 might be the D (5 bases). This CDR3 spans 13 amino acids. The V end was cut by 10 bases, the J end by 2 bases, with 12 bases between. Germline assignment: CDR1 ENHRY and CDR2 SYGVKD. CDR3 in DNA: TGTGCCACCTCGACAGATACCTACAATGAGCAGTTCTTC. It translates to CATSTDTYNEQFF.

The CDR3 loop is CASSPHPPAGATYNEQFF. The CDR3 DNA reads as TGTGCCAGCAGCCCTCATCCTCCGGCAGGGGCGACGTACAATGAGCAGTTCTTC. This chain connects TRBV7-2 to TRBJ2-1, with D possibly matching TRBD1 (6 bases). Germline-derived CDR1 and CDR2 are SGHTA and FQGNSA. V was cut by 5 bases and J by 4 bases, with 24 bases left in between. The CDR3 loop spans 18 amino acids.

V and J are TRBV6-5 and TRBJ2-2; D call uncertain. The ends were cut back, 2 bases at V and 2 bases at J, with 9 bases in the middle. This CDR3 comprises 15 residues. Germline V gives CDR1 MNHEY, CDR2 SVGAGI. In DNA, the CDR3 is TGTGCCAGCAGTTACGCTCAGTCTAACACCGGGGAGCTGTTTTTT. It encodes CASSYAQSNTGELFF.

CDR3 DNA: TGCGCCAGCAGCCGCGGGACTAGCGGGAGCCACACCTACGAGCAGTACTTC. Translated, it gives CASSRGTSGSHTYEQYF. The chain links TRBV5-1 to TRBJ2-7, with TRBD2 identical over 14 bases. This CDR3 spans 17 amino acids. V lost 4 bases and J lost 2; bases outside the gene matches: 8. The germline gives CDR1 SGHRS, CDR2 YFSETQ.

This clonotype occurred once. The chain joins TRBV10-1 to TRBJ2-3, with D possibly matching TRBD1 (5 bases). V was trimmed by 5 bases and J by 6 bases, leaving 6 bases between them. Germline CDR1 reads WNHNN; CDR2 reads SYGVQD (reference sequence). CDR3 length: 11 amino acids. The CDR3 here is CASSNRDTQYF. Here the CDR3 DNA reads TGCGCCAGCAGTAACAGGGATACGCAGTATTTT.

The chain has TRBV7-9 and TRBJ2-3, with TRBD2 matching 9 bases. Losses at the gene ends were 6 bases for V and 4 bases for J; bases not matched to a gene: 14. Looked up from germline, CDR1 is SEHNR and CDR2 is FQNEAQ (reference sequence). The CDR3 has 17 amino acids. The CDR3 reads CASSRPQLAGGADTQYF. The CDR3 region has the DNA TGTGCCAGCAGTCGACCCCAACTAGCGGGTGGGGCAGATACGCAGTATTTT.

V and J are TRBV12-5 and TRBJ2-7, with D perhaps matching TRBD1 or TRBD2 (5 bases each). V was cut by 4 bases and J by 0 bases, with 10 bases left in between. The CDR3 is 14 residues long. Germline V gene lookup returns CDR1 LGHNT and CDR2 FRNRAP. CDR3 sequence: CASGYGASSYEQYF. In DNA form, the CDR3 reads TGTGCTAGTGGTTACGGGGCGAGCTCCTACGAGCAGTACTTC.

This chain connects TRBV6-2 or TRBV6-3 to TRBJ1-2; D is unresolved. The CDR3 loop spans 12 amino acids. Trimming stripped 6 bases from V and 0 bases from J, with 5 bases between. Per the germline V gene, CDR1 is MNHEY and CDR2 is SVGEGT. The CDR3 DNA reads as TGTGCCAGCAGGGACGCTAACTATGGCTACACCTTC. The encoded protein is CASRDANYGYTF.

V is TRBV23-1 and J is TRBJ1-6; D gene ambiguous. Being an ORF, TRBV23-1 has a function that is uncertain. V lost 7 bases and J 6 bases, leaving 10 bases between the germline ends. This CDR3 region has 13 residues. The CDR3 DNA follows: TGCGCCAGCACCATTACAAGTAATTCACCCCTCCACTTT. Protein product: CASTITSNSPLHF.

The chain carries TRBV27 and TRBJ2-1; 8 bases align to TRBD2. CDR3 length: 15 residues. Unmatched junction bases numbered 9, after V lost 4 bases and J lost 7 bases. Germline-derived CDR1 and CDR2 are MNHEY and SMNVEV (reference sequence). Written as DNA, the CDR3 is TGTGCCAGCAGTTCTAGCGGGCCTTCTCTGAATGAGCAGTTCTTC. Amino acids: CASSSSGPSLNEQFF.

The V call is TRBV4-3, the J call TRBJ2-7; the match to TRBD1 covers 7 bases. Germline CDR1 is LGHNA and CDR2 is YSLEER. The CDR3 is 14 amino acids. The V segment lost 0 bases and the J segment 7 bases; nucleotides outside the gene matches: 6. The CDR3 reads CASSQDEGALEQYF. In DNA form, the CDR3 reads TGCGCCAGCAGCCAAGATGAGGGGGCGCTTGAGCAGTACTTC.